This T cell receptor beta chain was obtained from a study of cytomegalovirus exposure and HLA in healthy donors. Study results and limitations: Researchers reported that a few CMV-associated chains were confirmed in vitro as CMV antigen-specific.

Profiled with immunoSEQ multiplex PCR; TCRdb holds only in-frame clones, not every one. The data show about 73,000 clones, around 95% seen once. The donors were members of the roughly 120-subject validation cohort (separate from the approximately 730-subject first cohort). Germline V gene sequence: CDR1 MGHDK, CDR2 SYGVNS. CDR3 length equals 15 residues. Trimming cost V 4 bases and J 0 bases; bases outside gene matches: 5. This clone was counted a few times. No antigen is known for it. This rearrangement joins TRBV25-1 to TRBJ2-7, with 8 bases that match TRBD2. Sequencing was performed on PBMCs. The clonotype was recovered from a man aged 18 to 30 in good health and CMV-seronegative. The CDR3, as DNA: TGTGCCAGCAGTGGCTCGGGACTAGTCTCCTACGAGCAGTACTTC. Encoded protein: CASSGSGLVSYEQYF.